One T cell receptor (beta chain) is described in this entry. Its cognate antigen is unknown. TCRdb itself ran the reads through MiXCR, one entry per CDR3 protein. The sample consists of more than 350,000 distinct CDR3 sequences, approximately 30% of them appearing once. This sample is part of a study of T cell repertoires in cytomegalovirus infection. Study-wide points: CMV carriers having the relevant HLA were flagged by cumulative public TCR beta family frequency.

This clonotype was obtained from a human donor in good health (CMV status not recorded). Some clones in this sample may be carry-over from other donors' samples. Sequenced input: PBMCs.

CDR3 loop: CSARGGHLNTEAFF. The CDR3, as DNA: TGCAGTGCTAGAGGAGGACACTTGAACACTGAAGCTTTCTTT. The gene calls are TRBV20-1 and TRBJ1-1; tentative D call: TRBD1 (5 bases). Trimming cost V 1 base and J 0 bases, with 9 bases left between them. Per the germline V gene, CDR1 is DFQATT and CDR2 is SNEGSKA (reference sequence). The CDR3 covers 14 residues.